Below, 9 T cell receptor beta chains from the same sample are listed, as sequenced in a study of vaccination and CD4 T cells after COVID-19. Their antigens are not known. The treatment here: roughly 10-day PBMC culture with coronavirus spike peptide pools or control peptides (ViraFEST assay). Cultured CD4+ T-cell DNA underwent Oncomine TCR Beta short-read sequencing. TCRdb re-called the PCR reads with MiXCR, one entry per CDR3 protein. The table lists some 11,000 distinct CDR3 sequences, 60% to 75% of them singletons, with almost 35% in the top ten. Sequenced sample: CD4+ T cells from blood, cultured in vitro. Receptors were obtained from a human donor who had recovered from COVID-19.

The J gene is TRBJ2-3, the V gene TRBV7-6; TRBD2 agrees at 8 bases. The V segment lost 2 bases and the J segment 0 bases; nucleotides outside the gene matches: 4. The germline V gene has CDR1 SGHVS and CDR2 FNYEAQ. The CDR3 is 16 residues long. As DNA, the CDR3 is TGTGCCAGCAGCTTACGGGCTAGCGGGAGCACAGATACGCAGTATTTT. Amino acid sequence: CASSLRASGSTDTQYF.

The chain employs TRBV19 and TRBJ1-6; unclear D gene. The CDR3 runs 15 residues. Trimming removed 3 bases at V and 5 bases at J, with 11 bases between. Germline CDR1 and CDR2: LNHDA and SQIVND (reference sequence). DNA for the CDR3: TGTGCCAGTAGTATTGTGGAAGTCAATAATTCACCCCTCCACTTT. Protein: CASSIVEVNNSPLHF. The entire variable domain, with the rest obtained from reference TRBV19 and TRBJ1-6, is as follows: DGGITQSPKYLFRKEGQNVTLSCEQNLNHDAMYWYRQDPGQGLRLIYYSQIVNDFQKGDIAEGYSVSREKKESFPLTVTSAQKNPTAFYLCASSIVEVNNSPLHFGNGTRLTVT.

The chain couples TRBV10-3 to TRBJ2-3; no firm D call. V was pared by 2 bases and J by 0 bases, with 6 bases between. Per the germline V gene, CDR1 is ENHRY and CDR2 is SYGVKD. The CDR3 has 14 amino acids. The CDR3 sequence: CAISELLSTDTQYF. The CDR3 DNA follows: TGTGCCATCAGTGAGCTTTTGAGCACAGATACGCAGTATTTT.

This chain's CDR3 is CASSISESDTQYF. The CDR3 nucleotides read TGTGCCAGTAGTATTTCGGAGTCAGATACGCAGTATTTT. This chain joins TRBV19 and TRBJ2-3; no definite D call. Trimming left V 3 bases short and J 4 bases short, with 8 bases between. The germline V gene has CDR1 LNHDA and CDR2 SQIVND (reference sequence). This CDR3 spans 13 amino acids.

The J gene is TRBJ2-1, the V gene TRBV7-9; a possible D gene is TRBD2 (5 bases). Trimming took off 4 bases at V and 5 bases at J, with 15 bases between the two ends. Germline loops: CDR1 SEHNR, CDR2 FQNEAQ (reference sequence). The CDR3 extends over 15 amino acids. CDR3 in DNA: TGTGCCAGCAGCTCCAGGCGTACTAGTGACAATGAGCAGTTCTTC. Its translation is CASSSRRTSDNEQFF.

This clonotype was seen just once. The V gene is TRBV20-1, the J gene TRBJ1-6; no firm D call. Trimming removed 5 bases from V and 0 bases from J, with 11 bases in between. Germline V gene lookup returns CDR1 DFQATT and CDR2 SNEGSKA (reference sequence). CDR3 length equals 15 residues. CDR3 sequence reads: CSAVQESSYNSPLHF. The CDR3 bases are TGCAGTGCTGTCCAGGAGAGCTCCTATAATTCACCCCTCCACTTT.

The chain recombines TRBV28 with TRBJ1-6, with D unresolved. Trimming stripped 6 bases from V and 5 bases from J, with 8 bases between. The CDR3 length is 13 residues. Germline CDR1 and CDR2: MDHEN and SYDVKM. CDR3 loop: CASRRTNNSPLHF. The CDR3 nucleotides read TGTGCCAGCAGACGGACCAATAATTCACCCCTCCACTTT.

This chain joins TRBV6-2 or TRBV6-3 and TRBJ2-7; D call uncertain. The ends were cut back, 4 bases at V and 3 bases at J, with 13 bases in the middle. This CDR3 is 14 amino acids long. CDR1 is MNHEY and CDR2 is SVGEGT in the germline V gene. The CDR3 protein is CASSSPGSNYEQYF. CDR3 in DNA: TGTGCCAGCAGTTCACCCGGGTCCAACTACGAGCAGTACTTC.

The genes are TRBV11-3 and TRBJ1-1; TRBD1 matches 10 bases. Germline-derived CDR1 and CDR2 are SGHNT and YENEEA. The CDR3 contains 17 residues. Trimming cost V 5 bases and J 0 bases; bases outside gene matches: 9. The CDR3 DNA reads as TGTGCCAGCAGCGGAGGGACAGGGGCCGGTCTGAACACTGAAGCTTTCTTT. This encodes CASSGGTGAGLNTEAFF.